The rows below give T cell receptor beta chains drawn from one sample of a study of OX40 agonist ivuxolimab in advanced cancers. Some clones are missing from TCRdb's copy, which holds only in-frame ones; the method was immunoSEQ multiplex PCR. The repertoire holds roughly 100,000 clones, around 85% seen once, with more than 5.5% in the top ten. Material: CD4+ or CD8+ T cells sorted from blood, obtained in a trial of the OX40 agonist ivuxolimab. The receptors originated from an adult with an advanced solid tumor such as melanoma, head and neck, liver or kidney cancer. The CDR3 runs from the conserved cysteine through the conserved F or W. The D gene is left open where the match is weak. Only part of the rows carry a size: once, few, many, or a class if the clone is expanded.

>-|TRBV27|-|TRBJ1-5
TGTGCCAGCAGTTTAGGGGGGGGAGATCAGCCCCAGCATTTT
CASSLGGGDQPQHF
>-|TRBV27|-|TRBJ2-2
TGTGCCAGCAGTTTCCGGCAGAACACCGGGGAGCTGTTTTTT
CASSFRQNTGELFF
>-|TRBV18|-|TRBJ2-3
TGTGCCAGCTCACCGGTCGGTGGCTGGGGGGTGGGCACAGATACGCAGTATTTT
CASSPVGGWGVGTDTQYF
>-|TRBV6-5|-|TRBJ2-5
TGTGCCAGCAGTTTTTACACCCGGTACCAAGAGACCCAGTACTTC
CASSFYTRYQETQYF
>-|TRBV27|-|TRBJ1-1
TGTGCCAGCAGTTACCTGGGAGTGAACACTGAAGCTTTCTTT
CASSYLGVNTEAFF
>few|TRBV11-2|-|TRBJ2-7
TGTGCCAGCAGCTTAGTTGTGGGGGGAGGCTACGAGCAGTACTTC
CASSLVVGGGYEQYF
>-|TRBV6-6|-|TRBJ1-1
TGTGCCAGCAGTTACTCGTCCAGGGGTGGTACTGAAGCTTTCTTT
CASSYSSRGGTEAFF
>-|TRBV6-6|-|TRBJ2-5
TGTGCCAGCAGTTACTCGGTGGGGGCGGGGGAGACCCAGTACTTC
CASSYSVGAGETQYF
>few|TRBV6-1|-|TRBJ2-1
TGTGCCAGCAGTCGTTACAATGAGCAGTTCTTC
CASSRYNEQFF
>-|TRBV6-5|-|TRBJ1-4
TGTGCCAGCAGTTACAGGGAGGGTGAAAAACTGTTTTTT
CASSYREGEKLFF
>once|TRBV9|-|TRBJ1-5
TGTGCCAGCAGCATCGGGTGGGGGGCTAGGGAGCCCCAGCATTTT
CASSIGWGAREPQHF
>once|TRBV5-1|TRBD2|TRBJ2-7
TGCGCCAGCAGCTTAAGAGGCCCCGGGGAGGGCGAGCAGTACTTC
CASSLRGPGEGEQYF
>-|TRBV5-5|-|TRBJ1-1
TGTGCCAGCAGCTTGACGGGGCAAAATCCGGAAGCTTTCTTT
CASSLTGQNPEAFF
>-|TRBV7-2|TRBD1|TRBJ1-2
TGTGCCAGCAGCTCGCCCGGGACAGGGAACTATGGCTACACCTTC
CASSSPGTGNYGYTF
>-|TRBV7-9|TRBD1|TRBJ1-5
TGTGCCAGCAGCCCTGACAGGGCCGATCAGCCCCAGCATTTT
CASSPDRADQPQHF
>-|TRBV5-8|TRBD1|TRBJ2-7
TGTGCCAGCAGCGTCGGACAGGCCGCGACCTACGAGCAGTACTTC
CASSVGQAATYEQYF
>-|TRBV6-5|-|TRBJ2-5
TGTGCCAGCAGTCCTCGGAACGGGGAGACCCAGTACTTC
CASSPRNGETQYF
>-|TRBV6-1|-|TRBJ1-5
TGTGCCAGCGACGCTAATTACAATCAGCCCCAGCATTTT
CASDANYNQPQHF
>-|TRBV11-2|-|TRBJ2-7
TGTGCCAGCAGCGAGAATGCCGGACAGACCTACGAGCAGTACTTC
CASSENAGQTYEQYF
>-|TRBV7-2|-|TRBJ2-3
TGTGCCAGCAGCTTAGTCGGGGGAGGCACAGATACGCAGTATTTT
CASSLVGGGTDTQYF
>-|TRBV25-1|TRBD2|TRBJ2-1
TGTGCCAGCAGTGAAAAGATAGGTGTAGCGGGAGGGAATGAGCAGTTCTTC
CASSEKIGVAGGNEQFF
>-|TRBV6-6|TRBD1|TRBJ2-3
TGTGCCAGCAGTACTGACAGGGGAAGCACAGATACGCAGTATTTT
CASSTDRGSTDTQYF
>-|TRBV7-2|-|TRBJ1-3
TGTGCCAGCAGCTTAGATGGAGAGGGGAGCTCTGGAAACACCATATATTTT
CASSLDGEGSSGNTIYF
>-|TRBV18|-|TRBJ2-2
TGTGCCAGCTCACCACCCAACAGGGCGGGAACCGGGGAGCTGTTTTTT
CASSPPNRAGTGELFF
>-|TRBV7-9|-|TRBJ2-7
TGTGCCAGCAGCCTTGACCCTTTGAGAGGCTACGAGCAGTACTTC
CASSLDPLRGYEQYF
>once|TRBV15|-|TRBJ2-3
TGTGCCACCAGCAGAGCTTTAAGTGGCGCTGGCACAGATACGCAGTATTTT
CATSRALSGAGTDTQYF
>-|TRBV5-4|TRBD1|TRBJ1-2
TGTGCCAGCAGCTTGACAGGGGGAAGTGTGGGTGGCTACACCTTC
CASSLTGGSVGGYTF
>-|TRBV5-1|TRBD1|TRBJ2-7
TGCGCCAGCAGCTTGACAGGGGGACACTACGAGCAGTACTTC
CASSLTGGHYEQYF
>-|TRBV18|TRBD2|TRBJ2-2
TGTGCCAGCTCACGAGTCCTAGCGGGAGTGGGCACCGGGGAGCTGTTTTTT
CASSRVLAGVGTGELFF
>-|TRBV7-2|-|TRBJ2-1
TGTGCCAGCAGCTTAGATTCAGTTTCCCGGCGGCTAGCGAATGAGCAGTTCTTC
CASSLDSVSRRLANEQFF
>-|TRBV7-8|TRBD1|TRBJ2-1
TGTGCCAGCAGCCCTAAACGGGACAGGGGAAGGTATGAGCAGTTCTTC
CASSPKRDRGRYEQFF
>-|TRBV30|-|TRBJ1-5
TGTGCCTGGAAGATGGGCGGGGGGAGCAATCAGCCCCAGCATTTT
CAWKMGGGSNQPQHF
>-|TRBV14|-|TRBJ1-2
TGTGCCAGCAGCCCAAGGCGAACCTATGGCTACACCTTC
CASSPRRTYGYTF
>-|TRBV4-1|-|TRBJ2-1
TGCGCCAGCAGCCTCCAGAGCGGCAGCAATGAGCAGTTCTTC
CASSLQSGSNEQFF
>-|TRBV5-6|-|TRBJ1-5
TGTGCCAGCAGCCGGGGGTTTACCTCTCAGCCCCAGCATTTT
CASSRGFTSQPQHF
>-|TRBV2|-|TRBJ2-1
TGTGCCAGCAGCCCCCGGACGGAAAAGGAGCAGTTCTTC
CASSPRTEKEQFF
>-|TRBV9|TRBD2|TRBJ2-7
TGTGCCAGCAGCGCGGGGACTAGCGGGAGAGTTGGCTACGAGCAGTACTTC
CASSAGTSGRVGYEQYF
>many|TRBV4-1|-|TRBJ1-5
TGCGCCAGCAGCCAAGGGGATCAACGGCCCCAGCATTTT
CASSQGDQRPQHF
>-|TRBV19|-|TRBJ1-2
TGTGCCTCCAAGGGCAGGGCCGACTATGGCTACACCTTC
CASKGRADYGYTF
>-|TRBV29-1|-|TRBJ2-3
TGCAGCGTTGGGATAGGGGGGGTGGCAGATACGCAGTATTTT
CSVGIGGVADTQYF